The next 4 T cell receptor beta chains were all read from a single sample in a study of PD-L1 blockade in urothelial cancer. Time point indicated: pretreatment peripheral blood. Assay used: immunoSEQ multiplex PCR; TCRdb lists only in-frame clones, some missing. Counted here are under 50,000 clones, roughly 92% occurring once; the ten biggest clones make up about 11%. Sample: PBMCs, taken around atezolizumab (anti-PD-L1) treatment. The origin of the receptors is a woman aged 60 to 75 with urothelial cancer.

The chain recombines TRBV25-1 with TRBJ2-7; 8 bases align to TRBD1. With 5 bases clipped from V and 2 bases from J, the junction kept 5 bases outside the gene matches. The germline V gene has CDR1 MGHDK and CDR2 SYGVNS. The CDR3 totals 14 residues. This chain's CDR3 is CASSTGTGPYEQYF. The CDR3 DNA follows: TGTGCCAGCAGTACTGGGACAGGACCCTACGAGCAGTACTTC.

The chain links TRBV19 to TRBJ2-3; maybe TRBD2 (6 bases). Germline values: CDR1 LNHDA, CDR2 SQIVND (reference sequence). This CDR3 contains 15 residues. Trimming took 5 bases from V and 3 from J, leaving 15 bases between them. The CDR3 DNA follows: TGTGCCAGTAGTCCCCCGGAGGAGGGGACAGATACGCAGTATTTT. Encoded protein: CASSPPEEGTDTQYF.

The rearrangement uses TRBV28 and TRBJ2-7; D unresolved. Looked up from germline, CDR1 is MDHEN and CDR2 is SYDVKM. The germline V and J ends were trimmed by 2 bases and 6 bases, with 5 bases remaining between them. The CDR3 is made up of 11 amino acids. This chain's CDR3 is CASSLQFEQYF. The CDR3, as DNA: TGTGCCAGCAGTTTACAGTTCGAGCAGTACTTC.

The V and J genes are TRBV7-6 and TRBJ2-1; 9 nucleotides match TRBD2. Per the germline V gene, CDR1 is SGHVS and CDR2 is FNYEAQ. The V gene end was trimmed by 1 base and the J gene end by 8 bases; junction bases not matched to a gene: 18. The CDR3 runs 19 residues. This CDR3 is CASSLGVLEAGGGIDEQFF. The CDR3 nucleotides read TGTGCCAGCAGCTTAGGGGTATTGGAAGCGGGAGGTGGGATAGATGAGCAGTTCTTC.